Presented here are 16 T cell receptor beta chains from one specimen sequenced in a study of shared clonotypes between healthy human individuals. Sequencing used immunoSEQ multiplex PCR; TCRdb keeps in-frame clones, though not all of them. The repertoire includes about half a million clones, over 70% of them detected once, and roughly 12% sits in the top ten. Sequenced material: PBMCs. These receptors came from a woman in her 40s in good health. Some clones in this sample may be carry-over from other donors' samples.

The chain recombines TRBV19 with TRBJ1-5, with TRBD1 as a possible D gene (5 bases). The germline V and J ends were trimmed by 2 bases and 0 bases, with 11 bases remaining between them. This CDR3 comprises 16 residues. Germline lookup yields CDR1 LNHDA and CDR2 SQIVND (reference sequence). The chain's CDR3 is CASSIRDPYSNQPQHF. CDR3 DNA: TGTGCCAGTAGTATACGGGACCCCTATAGCAATCAGCCCCAGCATTTT.

This chain uses TRBV12-5 with TRBJ1-1, with TRBD1 matching over 7 bases. CDR3 length: 11 residues. Germline CDR1 is LGHNT and CDR2 is FRNRAP. V gave up 6 bases and J gave up 5 bases; unmatched junction bases: 0. CDR3 sequence: CASGTGTEAFF. The DNA for the CDR3 is TGTGCTAGTGGGACAGGGACTGAAGCTTTCTTT.

On this clone itself: Only one base separates this from a far larger clonotype, so it likely reflects a read error. The chain links TRBV30 to TRBJ1-1; D not certain. The CDR3 length is 15 residues. The germline CDR1 and CDR2 sequences are GTSNPN and SVGIG (reference sequence). Trimming removed 0 bases at V and 1 base at J, with 12 bases between. CDR3: CAWSVIGLQNTEAFF. In DNA form, the CDR3 reads TGTGCCTGGAGTGTAATAGGACTGCAGAACACTGAAGCTTTCTTT.

The gene calls are TRBV4-1 and TRBJ2-7; D is ambiguous. Germline loops: CDR1 MGHRA, CDR2 YSYEKL. Trimming stripped 1 base from V and 2 bases from J, with 12 bases between. The CDR3 has 15 residues. CDR3 DNA sequence: TGCGCCAGCAGCCAAGCTTGGACGATAACCTACGAGCAGTACTTC. Translated, it gives CASSQAWTITYEQYF.

This clone was seen more than once but under ten times. Within the sample, other DNA sequences also encode this same CDR3. This chain connects TRBV5-1 to TRBJ1-3; D remains unclear. The CDR3 covers 14 residues. CDR1 and CDR2 from the germline V gene are SGHRS and YFSETQ. V lost 3 bases to trimming and J lost 0 bases, with 7 bases between them. The chain's CDR3 is CASSSSGSGNTIYF. The CDR3 region has the DNA TGCGCCAGCAGCTCCTCGGGCTCTGGAAACACCATATATTTT. Combining the CDR3 with reference TRBV5-1 and TRBJ1-3 gives the whole variable domain KAGVTQTPRYLIKTRGQQVTLSCSPISGHRSVSWYQQTPGQGLQFLFEYFSETQRNKGNFPGRFSGRQFSNSRSEMNVSTLELGDSALYLCASSSSGSGNTIYFGEGSWLTVV.

The chain couples TRBV7-9 to TRBJ1-1; no clear D. This CDR3 spans 15 amino acids. V gave up 2 bases and J gave up 6 bases, with 16 bases separating them. CDR1 and CDR2 (germline): SEHNR, FQNEAQ (reference sequence). CDR3 residues: CASSLLVVLFAEAFF. The CDR3, as DNA: TGTGCCAGCAGCTTATTGGTGGTTCTTTTTGCTGAAGCTTTCTTT.

The chain has TRBV4-1 and TRBJ1-1; a possible D gene is TRBD1 (5 bases). Deletions cut 8 bases from V and 5 bases from J, with 9 bases between. Looked up from germline, CDR1 is MGHRA and CDR2 is YSYEKL. CDR3 size: 11 residues. The CDR3 nucleotides read TGCGCCAGCGGGGGGGGGACTGAAGCTTTCTTT. Its translation is CASGGGTEAFF.

The chain joins TRBV27 to TRBJ2-2, with 13 bases that match TRBD2. Per germline, CDR1 MNHEY and CDR2 SMNVEV (reference sequence). This CDR3 has 19 amino acids. With V trimmed by 1 base and J by 4 bases, 9 bases remained unmatched. The CDR3 protein is CASSLLARRLAGGTGELFF. CDR3 nucleotide sequence: TGTGCCAGCAGTTTATTGGCCCGGAGACTAGCGGGGGGCACCGGGGAGCTGTTTTTT.

This chain connects TRBV28 to TRBJ2-1; perhaps TRBD2 as D (5 bases). The CDR3 sequence is 12 residues long. Germline values: CDR1 MDHEN, CDR2 SYDVKM. V lost 2 bases and J 7 bases, leaving 6 bases between the germline ends. The CDR3 reads CASSLLANEQFF. For the CDR3, the DNA is TGTGCCAGCAGTTTACTAGCTAATGAGCAGTTCTTC.

The V and J genes are TRBV4-3 and TRBJ2-7; TRBD2 might be the D (7 bases). The CDR3 consists of 18 residues. V lost 1 base, J lost 7 bases, and 26 bases lay in between. Germline CDR1 and CDR2: LGHNA and YSLEER. The CDR3 region is CASSQVLRVRGAHGEQYF. CDR3 nucleotide sequence: TGCGCCAGCAGCCAAGTATTACGGGTTCGGGGGGCGCATGGGGAGCAGTACTTC.

The V gene is TRBV28, the J gene TRBJ2-3; 14 bases map to TRBD2. The CDR3 is 16 amino acids. Germline V gives CDR1 MDHEN, CDR2 SYDVKM. V gave up 5 bases and J gave up 2 bases; unmatched junction bases: 3. CDR3 amino acids: CASSGTSGRVTDTQYF. The CDR3 bases are TGTGCCAGCAGTGGGACTAGCGGGAGAGTCACAGATACGCAGTATTTT. Filled out from reference TRBV28 and TRBJ2-3, the complete variable domain reads DVKVTQSSRYLVKRTGEKVFLECVQDMDHENMFWYRQDPGLGLRLIYFSYDVKMKEKGDIPEGYSVSREKKERFSLILESASTNQTSMYLCASSGTSGRVTDTQYFGPGTRLTVL.

Notes on this clone: A far more abundant clone sits one base away, making this likely a read error. Other DNA variants within this sample encode the same CDR3. The V gene is TRBV11-2, the J gene TRBJ2-2; D perhaps matches TRBD2 (5 bases). Germline CDR1 reads SGHAT; CDR2 reads FQNNGV. The CDR3 length is 15 residues. CDR3 sequence: CASTPMGANTGELFF. CDR3 bases: TGTGCCAGCACCCCGATGGGAGCGAACACAGGGGAGCTGTTTTTT. Supplemented by reference TRBV11-2 and TRBJ2-2, the full variable domain reads EAGVAQSPRYKIIEKRQSVAFWCNPISGHATLYWYQQILGQGPKLLIQFQNNGVVDDSQLPKDRFSAERLKGVDSTLKIQPAKLEDSAVYLCASTPMGANTGELFFGEGSRLTVL.

V and J are TRBV5-6 and TRBJ1-5; D is uncertain. Germline CDR1 is SGHDT and CDR2 is YYEEEE. Trimming pared 0 bases from V and 6 bases from J, leaving 10 bases between. The CDR3 length is 14 residues. The CDR3 sequence is CASSLGPMVQPQHF. The CDR3, as DNA: TGTGCCAGCAGCTTGGGCCCGATGGTTCAGCCCCAGCATTTT.

This chain uses TRBV7-2 with TRBJ1-5; a weak D match, TRBD1 (5 bases). The CDR3 runs 15 residues. With 4 bases removed from V and 0 bases from J, the gap between germline ends came to 10 bases. CDR1 is SGHTA, CDR2 FQGNSA, per germline. The CDR3 sequence is CASSSGHYSNQPQHF. The CDR3 nucleotides read TGTGCCAGCAGCTCAGGACATTATAGCAATCAGCCCCAGCATTTT.

The CDR3 region is CASRTSGTTYEQYF. Here the CDR3 DNA reads TGTGCCAGCAGGACTTCCGGGACTACCTACGAGCAGTACTTC. This chain connects TRBV13 to TRBJ2-7; TRBD2 matches at 7 bases. With 6 bases clipped from V and 2 bases from J, the junction kept 7 bases outside the gene matches. Per the germline V gene, CDR1 is PRHDT and CDR2 is FYEKMQ (reference sequence). The CDR3 runs to 14 residues.

This clone has more than one count but fewer than ten. J is TRBJ2-4 and V is TRBV27, with D perhaps TRBD1 (5 bases). The CDR3 contains 15 residues. V was cut by 7 bases and J by 2 bases, with 15 bases left in between. Germline V gene data show CDR1 as MNHEY and CDR2 as SMNVEV (reference sequence). CDR3 residues: CASTLLGATKNIQYF. Written as DNA, the CDR3 is TGTGCCAGCACCCTGTTAGGGGCCACCAAAAACATTCAGTACTTC.